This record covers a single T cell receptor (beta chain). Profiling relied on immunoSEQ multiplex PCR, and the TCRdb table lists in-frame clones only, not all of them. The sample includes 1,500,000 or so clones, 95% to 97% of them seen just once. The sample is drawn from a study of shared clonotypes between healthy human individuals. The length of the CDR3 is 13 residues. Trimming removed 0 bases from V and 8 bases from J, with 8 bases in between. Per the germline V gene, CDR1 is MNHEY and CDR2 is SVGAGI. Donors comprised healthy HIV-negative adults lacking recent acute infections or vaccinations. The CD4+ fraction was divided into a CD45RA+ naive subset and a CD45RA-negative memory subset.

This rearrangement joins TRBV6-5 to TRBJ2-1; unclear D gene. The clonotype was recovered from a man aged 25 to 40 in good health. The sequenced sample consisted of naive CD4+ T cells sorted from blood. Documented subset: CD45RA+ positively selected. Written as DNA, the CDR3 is TGTGCCAGCAGTTACTCGAAACGCGATGAGCAGTTCTTC. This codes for CASSYSKRDEQFF.